What follows is one T cell receptor (beta chain) and its context. The record originates from a study of blood T cell repertoires in COVID-19. Study details: T cells, B-cell-depleted T cells, or PBMCs provided the cDNA or gDNA that served as material.

V was cut by 3 bases and J by 3 bases, with 10 bases left in between. Germline lookup yields CDR1 SGHDT and CDR2 YYEEEE. This CDR3 has 13 residues. The authors' processing: Reference gene primer amplification in the assay estimated nucleated cell counts. Sequencing was performed with immunoSEQ multiplex PCR; in TCRdb, only in-frame clones are kept and a portion is missing. Clone size and the V and J calls come from that table; the DNA yielded D and trimming. The table includes 20,000 to 25,000 clones, about nine tenths detected once. This rearrangement joins TRBV5-6 to TRBJ2-7; D is undetermined. Sequencing input: peripheral blood. This receptor was taken from a woman aged 70-85 years with active COVID-19. Here the CDR3 reads CASSYASFYEQYF. For the CDR3, the DNA is TGTGCCAGCAGCTACGCGTCATTCTACGAGCAGTACTTC.